The sequence of this T cell receptor beta chain was determined in a study of OX40 agonist ivuxolimab in advanced cancers. Overall study: Treatment of patients was with ivuxolimab, an agonistic anti-OX40 (CD134) antibody. Three patients showed partial responses: one hepatocellular carcinoma and two cutaneous melanoma cases.

Study conclusions and caveats: In CD8+ T cells, expanded clones were on average more numerous than in CD4+. The CD4+ and CD8+ T cells in the blood had expanded clonally by week 6 at 0.1 to 3.0 mg/kg.

Concerning this clone: Its antigen is currently unknown.

The data were produced by immunoSEQ multiplex PCR, yet TCRdb's version contains in-frame clones alone and is incomplete. Of 72,000 or so clones detected, 70% to 90% appear once; the ten largest clones hold roughly 1.3%. The sample here was CD4+ or CD8+ T cells sorted from blood, taken in a trial of the OX40 agonist ivuxolimab. This clonotype was obtained from an adult with an advanced solid tumor such as melanoma, head and neck, liver or kidney cancer.

The DNA of the CDR3 is TGTGCCAGTAGTATATTGGACAGTAGGGGCTATGGCTACACCTTC. It yields the protein CASSILDSRGYGYTF. The chain links TRBV19 to TRBJ1-2, with a possible D match to TRBD1 (6 bases). The CDR3 is made up of 15 amino acids. V was pared by 2 bases and J by 4 bases, with 14 bases between. Per the germline V gene, CDR1 is LNHDA and CDR2 is SQIVND (reference sequence).